These 7 T cell receptor beta chains were sequenced from one sample in a study of T cells expressing NK-cell markers. Each CDR3 protein gets one entry in TCRdb, which reprocessed the 5' RACE reads and gives no DNA. The specimen's table records under 600,000 distinct CDR3 sequences. Sequencing was done on a sample of blood T cells: a sorted CD56 or NKG2C T cell subset, CD4+ or CD8+ T cells, or bulk PBMC T cells (not recorded which). These receptor sequences come from a woman aged 45-65 years in good health.

The chain is built from TRBV12-3 or TRBV12-4 and TRBJ1-2; TCRdb reports TRBD1, a call that lacks DNA to check it against. The CDR3 totals 13 residues. CDR3 loop: CASSLGVTYGYTF.

V and J are TRBV15 and TRBJ1-3. The CDR3 length is 16 residues. Germline V lookup: CDR1 LNHNV, CDR2 YYDKDF (reference sequence). CDR3 residues: CATSHPAGLSGNTIYF.

The chain uses TRBV20-1 and TRBJ1-4; lacking DNA, the TRBD1 call made by TCRdb goes unchecked. Germline V CDR1 and CDR2: DFQATT, SNEGSKA (reference sequence). CDR3 size: 16 residues. The CDR3 sequence is CSAGGQGGATNEKLFF.

The rearrangement uses TRBV11-2 and TRBJ1-2. Germline CDR1 is SGHAT and CDR2 is FQNNGV. The CDR3 runs to 15 residues. The CDR3 sequence is CASSLAATSNYGYTF.

The V and J genes are TRBV7-9 and TRBJ1-4; TCRdb designates TRBD1, a call that cannot be tested without DNA. Per germline, CDR1 SEHNR and CDR2 FQNEAQ (reference sequence). CDR3 length equals 14 residues. CDR3 in amino acids: CASSPDRVVEKLFF.

The chain couples TRBV4-2 to TRBJ2-1; without DNA, the TCRdb call of TRBD2 cannot be checked. CDR1 and CDR2 from the germline V gene are LGHNA and YNFKEQ. This CDR3 contains 16 residues. The CDR3 is CASSRRTSGNYNEQFF.

The rearrangement uses TRBV12-3 or TRBV12-4 and TRBJ1-5. This CDR3 region has 18 residues. The CDR3 region is CASSFRINWDLQQQPQHF.